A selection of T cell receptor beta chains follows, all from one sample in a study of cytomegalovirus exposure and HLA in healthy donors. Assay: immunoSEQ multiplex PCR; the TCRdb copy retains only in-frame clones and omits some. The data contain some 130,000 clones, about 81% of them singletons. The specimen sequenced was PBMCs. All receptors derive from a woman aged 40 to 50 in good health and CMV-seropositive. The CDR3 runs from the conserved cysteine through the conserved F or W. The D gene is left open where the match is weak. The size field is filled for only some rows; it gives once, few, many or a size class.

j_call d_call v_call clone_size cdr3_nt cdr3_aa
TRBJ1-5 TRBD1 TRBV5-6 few TGTGCCAGCAGCTTCACAGGGGGCAGCAATCAGCCCCAGCATTTT CASSFTGGSNQPQHF
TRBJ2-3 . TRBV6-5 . TGTGCCAGCAGCCCATCCGGGGATACGCAGTATTTT CASSPSGDTQYF
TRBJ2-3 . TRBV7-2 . TGTGCCAGCAGCTTAGGGCTAGCGCGCACAGATACGCAGTATTTT CASSLGLARTDTQYF
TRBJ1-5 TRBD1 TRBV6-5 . TGTGCCAGCAGTCGCGACAGGGAGGGCAATCAGCCCCAGCATTTT CASSRDREGNQPQHF
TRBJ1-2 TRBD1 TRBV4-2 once TGTGCCAGCAGCCAGCGCTCCGGTGGGACAGGGGAATACTCTAACTATGGCTACACCTTC CASSQRSGGTGEYSNYGYTF
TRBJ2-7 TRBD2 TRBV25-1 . TGTGCCAGCAGTGACGATTCTAGCGGAACCTACGAGCAGTACTTC CASSDDSSGTYEQYF
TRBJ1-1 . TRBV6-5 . TGTGCCAGCAGTTCCCTCCGCAGGGCCCCTGAAGCTTTCTTT CASSSLRRAPEAFF
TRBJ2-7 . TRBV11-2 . TGTGCCAGCAGCGGTATGCAGGGCGAGCAGTACTTC CASSGMQGEQYF
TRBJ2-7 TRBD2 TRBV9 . TGTGCCAGCAGCAGGGGACTAGCGGGCTACGAGCAGTACTTC CASSRGLAGYEQYF
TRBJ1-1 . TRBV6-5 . TGTGCCAGCAGTTACCCCGGGGGGGCGCCCACTGAAGCTTTCTTT CASSYPGGAPTEAFF
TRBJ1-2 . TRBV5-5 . TGTGCCAGCAGCCCGCCGGGGGGGCGCGACTATGGCTACACCTTC CASSPPGGRDYGYTF
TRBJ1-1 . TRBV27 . TGTGCCAGCAGTCTACTCACCGCCGGGAGCACCGGGACTGAAGCTTTCTTT CASSLLTAGSTGTEAFF
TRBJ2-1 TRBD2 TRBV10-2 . TGCGCCAGCAGCCAGCGGGAGAACGTCAATGAGCAGTTCTTC CASSQRENVNEQFF
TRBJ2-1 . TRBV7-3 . TGTGCCAGCAGCTTAACGTCCAGATACAATGAGCAGTTCTTC CASSLTSRYNEQFF
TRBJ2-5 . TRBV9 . TGTGCCAGCAGCGTAGCACCACCCGGGACATCCCAAGAGACCCAGTACTTC CASSVAPPGTSQETQYF
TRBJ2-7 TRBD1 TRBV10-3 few TGTGCCATCATGCGGGACAGGGAGGTTGATGGGTACGAGCAGTACTTC CAIMRDREVDGYEQYF
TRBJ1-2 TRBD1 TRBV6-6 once TGTGCCAGCAGGGACAGGCCTGTCTATGGCTACACCTTC CASRDRPVYGYTF
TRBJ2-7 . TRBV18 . TGTGCCAGCTCACCTACCACAGGGACCTCCTACGAGCAGTACTTC CASSPTTGTSYEQYF
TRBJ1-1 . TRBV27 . TGTGCCAGCAGATGGTCGGGGGACGGAACTGAAGCTTTCTTT CASRWSGDGTEAFF
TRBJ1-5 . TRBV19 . TGTGCCAGTACAAATCCCAGGGCAATTATACAGCCCCAGCATTTT CASTNPRAIIQPQHF
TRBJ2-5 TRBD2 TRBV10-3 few TGTGCCATCAGTGAGGGACTAGCGGGGATACAAGAGACCCAGTACTTC CAISEGLAGIQETQYF
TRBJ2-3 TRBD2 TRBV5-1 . TGCGCCAGCAGCAGCGGGGTGAGCGGCACAGATACGCAGTATTTT CASSSGVSGTDTQYF
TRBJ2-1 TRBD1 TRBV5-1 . TGCGCCAGCAGCTTATGGGACAGGGACTACAATGAGCAGTTCTTC CASSLWDRDYNEQFF
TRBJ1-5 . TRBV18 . TGTGCCAGCTCACCGGGGGCTCCTTCGTATAGCAATCAGCCCCAGCATTTT CASSPGAPSYSNQPQHF
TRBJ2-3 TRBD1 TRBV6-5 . TGTGCCAGCAGCGCCGGGACAGGTAACACAGATACGCAGTATTTT CASSAGTGNTDTQYF
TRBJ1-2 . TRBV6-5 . TGTGCCAGCAGTACAGCATATAACTATGGCTACACCTTC CASSTAYNYGYTF
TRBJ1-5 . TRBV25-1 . TGTGCCAGCAGTGCCACTCCAAATAGCAATCAGCCCCAGCATTTT CASSATPNSNQPQHF
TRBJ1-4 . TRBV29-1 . TGCAGCGTTGACAGACCGGGTAATGAAAAACTGTTTTTT CSVDRPGNEKLFF
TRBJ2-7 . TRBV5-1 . TGCGCCAGCAGCGTTGACAGAACCTACGAGCAGTACTTC CASSVDRTYEQYF
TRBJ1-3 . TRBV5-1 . TGCGCCAGCAGCTTGGAACCCAGACAGCCACTTTCTGGAAACACCATATATTTT CASSLEPRQPLSGNTIYF
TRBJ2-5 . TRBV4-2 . TGTGCCAGCAGCCAAAGGAGGGGGGGAGAAGAGACCCAGTACTTC CASSQRRGGEETQYF
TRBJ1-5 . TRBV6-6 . TGTGCCAGCAGTTACGTCGGGGAGGGTGGTCAGCCCCAGCATTTT CASSYVGEGGQPQHF
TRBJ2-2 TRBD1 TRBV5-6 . TGTGCCAGCAGTCACTATGCCGGGACAGGGGGCGGGTACACCGGGGAGCTGTTTTTT CASSHYAGTGGGYTGELFF
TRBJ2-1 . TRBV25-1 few TGTGCCAGCAGGACAAAACGGAATGAGCAGTTCTTC CASRTKRNEQFF